This T cell receptor (beta chain) came from a study of blood T cell repertoires in COVID-19. Across the whole study: The samples span acute and convalescent COVID-19 from the United States, Italy and Spain. PBMCs, B-cell-depleted T cells, or T cells provided the cDNA or gDNA that made up the material.

CDR1 and CDR2 (germline): LGHDT, YNNKEL (reference sequence). V lost 4 bases to trimming and J lost 1 base; unmatched junction nucleotides: 6. The CDR3 runs to 15 residues. In the authors' workflow: Using reference gene primer amplification, nucleated cell counts were estimated. Method: immunoSEQ multiplex PCR; TCRdb's copy keeps in-frame clones and lacks some. V and J calls and clone size are given by that table; D and trimming were obtained from the DNA. Of tens of thousands of clones in the sample, 70% to 90% were seen once. Material: peripheral blood. The source of this sequence is a man aged 45 to 65 in a cohort sampled during active COVID-19. The chain has TRBV3-1 (or the pseudogene TRBV3-2) and TRBJ1-1; 7 bases agree with TRBD1. This chain's CDR3 is CASSRLGQTNTEAFF. For the CDR3, the DNA is TGTGCCAGCAGCCGATTGGGACAGACGAACACTGAAGCTTTCTTT.